This T cell receptor beta chain was retrieved from a study of cytomegalovirus exposure and HLA in healthy donors. Details on this clone: Antigen: not known.

Study-wide results and caveats: The authors enumerated roughly 180 TCR beta chains as linked to cytomegalovirus. The authors later found HLA-associated TCR beta chains more clonally expanded than equally common others.

The CDR3 runs 15 residues. Trimming removed 0 bases at V and 5 bases at J, with 14 bases between. In germline, CDR1 is MGHRA, CDR2 YSYEKL. 60 Vbeta and 13 Jbeta primers were used in PCR. Generated by immunoSEQ multiplex PCR, the TCRdb table keeps only in-frame clones and is missing some. The repertoire holds approximately 130,000 clones, with around 83% as singletons. The clonotype comes from a girl aged 2-15 years in good health and CMV-seronegative. This rearrangement joins TRBV4-1 to TRBJ2-7, with D possibly being TRBD2 (6 bases). Sequencing input: PBMCs. The CDR3 region has the DNA TGCGCCAGCAGCCAAGATAGGAGGGGCAGGGACGAGCAGTACTTC. Protein sequence: CASSQDRRGRDEQYF.